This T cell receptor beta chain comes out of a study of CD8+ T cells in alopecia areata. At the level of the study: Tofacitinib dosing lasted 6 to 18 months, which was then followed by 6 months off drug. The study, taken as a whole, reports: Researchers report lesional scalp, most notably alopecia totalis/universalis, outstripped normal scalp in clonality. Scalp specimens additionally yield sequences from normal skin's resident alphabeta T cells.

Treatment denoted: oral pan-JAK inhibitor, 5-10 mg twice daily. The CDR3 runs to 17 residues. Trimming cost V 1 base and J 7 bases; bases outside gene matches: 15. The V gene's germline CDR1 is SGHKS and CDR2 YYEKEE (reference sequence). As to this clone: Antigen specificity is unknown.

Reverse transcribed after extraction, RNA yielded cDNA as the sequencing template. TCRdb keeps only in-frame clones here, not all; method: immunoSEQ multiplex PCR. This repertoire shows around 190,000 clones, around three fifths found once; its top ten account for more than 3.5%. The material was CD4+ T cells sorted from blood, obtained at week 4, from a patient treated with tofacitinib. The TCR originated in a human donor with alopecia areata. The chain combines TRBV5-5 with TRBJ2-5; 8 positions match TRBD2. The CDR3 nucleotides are TGTGCCAGCAGCTTGTCCCACGGGGGGGCAAACCCGGGGACCCAGTACTTC. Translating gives CASSLSHGGANPGTQYF.